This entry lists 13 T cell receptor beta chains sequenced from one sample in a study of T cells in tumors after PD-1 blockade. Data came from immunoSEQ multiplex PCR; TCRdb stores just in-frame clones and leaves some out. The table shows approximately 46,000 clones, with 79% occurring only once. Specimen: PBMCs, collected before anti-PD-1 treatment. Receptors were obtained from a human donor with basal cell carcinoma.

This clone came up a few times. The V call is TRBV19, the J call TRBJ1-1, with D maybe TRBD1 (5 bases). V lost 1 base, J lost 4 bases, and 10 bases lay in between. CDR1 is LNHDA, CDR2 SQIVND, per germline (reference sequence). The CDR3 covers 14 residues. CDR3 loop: CASSIAGRTTEAFF. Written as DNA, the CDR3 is TGTGCCAGTAGTATAGCAGGGCGGACCACTGAAGCTTTCTTT.

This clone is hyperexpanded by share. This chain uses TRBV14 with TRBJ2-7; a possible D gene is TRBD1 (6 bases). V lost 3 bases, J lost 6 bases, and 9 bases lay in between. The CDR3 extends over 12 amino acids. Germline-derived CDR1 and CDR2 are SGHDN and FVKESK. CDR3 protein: CASSHNRVEQYF. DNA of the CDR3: TGTGCCAGCAGCCACAACAGGGTCGAGCAGTACTTC.

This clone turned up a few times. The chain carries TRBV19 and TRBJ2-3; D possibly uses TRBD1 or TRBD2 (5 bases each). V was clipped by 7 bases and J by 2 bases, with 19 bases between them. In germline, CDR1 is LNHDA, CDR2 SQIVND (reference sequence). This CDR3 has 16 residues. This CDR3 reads CASTTGRSKTTDTQYF. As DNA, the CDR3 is TGTGCCAGTACTACGGGACGGAGCAAGACCACAGATACGCAGTATTTT.

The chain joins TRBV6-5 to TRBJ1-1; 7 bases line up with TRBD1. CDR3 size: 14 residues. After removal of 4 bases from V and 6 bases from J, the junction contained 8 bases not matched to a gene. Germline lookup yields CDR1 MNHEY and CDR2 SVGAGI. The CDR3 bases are TGTGCCAGCAGTTCCTGGCAGGGGGGTGCTGAAGCTTTCTTT. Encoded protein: CASSSWQGGAEAFF.

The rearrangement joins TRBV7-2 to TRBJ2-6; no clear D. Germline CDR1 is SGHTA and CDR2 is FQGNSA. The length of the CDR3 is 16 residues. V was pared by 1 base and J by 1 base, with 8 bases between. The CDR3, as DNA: TGTGCCAGCAGCTTAGTCCGGCAATCTGGGGCCAACGTCCTGACTTTC. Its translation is CASSLVRQSGANVLTF.

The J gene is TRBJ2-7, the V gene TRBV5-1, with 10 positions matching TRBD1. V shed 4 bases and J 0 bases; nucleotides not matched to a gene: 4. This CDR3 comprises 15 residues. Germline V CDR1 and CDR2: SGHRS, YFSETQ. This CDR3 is CASSGDRGPSYEQYF. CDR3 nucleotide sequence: TGCGCCAGCAGCGGAGACAGGGGGCCCTCCTACGAGCAGTACTTC.

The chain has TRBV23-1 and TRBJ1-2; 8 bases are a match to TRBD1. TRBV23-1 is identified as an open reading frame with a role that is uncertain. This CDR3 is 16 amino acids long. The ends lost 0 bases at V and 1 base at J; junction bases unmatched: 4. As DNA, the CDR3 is TGCGCCAGCAGTCAATCCGTAACAGGGGGTAACTATGGCTACACCTTC. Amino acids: CASSQSVTGGNYGYTF.

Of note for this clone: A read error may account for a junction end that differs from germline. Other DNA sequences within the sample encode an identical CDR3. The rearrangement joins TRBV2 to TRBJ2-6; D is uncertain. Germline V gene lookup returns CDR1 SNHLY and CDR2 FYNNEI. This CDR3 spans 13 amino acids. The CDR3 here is CASRNHPANVLTF. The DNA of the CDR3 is TGTGCTAGCAGGAATCACCCGGCCAACGTCCTGACTTTC.

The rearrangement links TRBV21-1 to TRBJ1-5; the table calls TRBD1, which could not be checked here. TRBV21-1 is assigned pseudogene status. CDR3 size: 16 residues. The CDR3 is CASHVGRDSLNQPQHF. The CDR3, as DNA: TGTGCCAGTCATGTTGGTAGGGACAGCCTCAATCAGCCCCAGCATTTT.

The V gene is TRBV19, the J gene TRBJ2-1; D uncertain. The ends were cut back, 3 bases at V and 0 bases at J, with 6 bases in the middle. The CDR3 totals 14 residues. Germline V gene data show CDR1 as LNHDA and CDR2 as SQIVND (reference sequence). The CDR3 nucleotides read TGTGCCAGTAGTATCGATGGCTCCTACAATGAGCAGTTCTTC. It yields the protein CASSIDGSYNEQFF.

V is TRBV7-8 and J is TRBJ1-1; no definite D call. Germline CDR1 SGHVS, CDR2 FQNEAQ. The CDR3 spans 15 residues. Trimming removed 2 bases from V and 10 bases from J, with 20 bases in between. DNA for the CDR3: TGTGCCAGCAGCTTATTTTACCCCGGACGGCGGGGAGCTTTCTTT. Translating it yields CASSLFYPGRRGAFF.

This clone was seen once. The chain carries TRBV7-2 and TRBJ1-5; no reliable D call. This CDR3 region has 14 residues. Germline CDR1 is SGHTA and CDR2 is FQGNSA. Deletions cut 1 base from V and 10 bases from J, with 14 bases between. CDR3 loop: CASSLDGVSAPQHF. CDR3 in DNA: TGTGCCAGCAGCTTAGATGGCGTGTCGGCTCCCCAGCATTTT. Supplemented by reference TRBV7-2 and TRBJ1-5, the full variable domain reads GAGVSQSPSNKVTEKGKDVELRCDPISGHTALYWYRQSLGQGLEFLIYFQGNSAPDKSGLPSDRFSAERTGGSVSTLTIQRTQQEDSAVYLCASSLDGVSAPQHFGDGTRLSIL.

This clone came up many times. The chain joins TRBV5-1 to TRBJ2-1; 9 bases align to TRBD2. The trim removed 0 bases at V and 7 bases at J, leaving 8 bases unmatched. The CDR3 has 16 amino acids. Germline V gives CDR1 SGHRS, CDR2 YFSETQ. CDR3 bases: TGCGCCAGCAGCTTGGTATGGACTAGCGTAAGGAATGAGCAGTTCTTC. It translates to CASSLVWTSVRNEQFF.